The 27 T cell receptor beta chains reported below all come from one sample, sequenced in a study of beta chain features in type 1 diabetes (dated by TCRdb to 2016 to 2019). For these TCRs, the target antigens are not known. Library creation used the immunoSEQ multiplex PCR assay. The entire amount of isolated RNA was reverse transcribed using the High Capacity cDNA Reverse Transcription Kit, so the sequenced TCRB transcripts were expressed ones. TCRdb limited this immuneACCESS table to in-frame rearrangements with V and J called. A share of clones is missing; checked studies link under half to unresolved V genes, and the rest is unexplained. The sample data list some 640,000 clones, and roughly 13% of these were observed just once. The ten largest clones represent roughly 0.04% of the sample. General findings and caveats noted by the study authors: In all four CD4+ subsets, TCRB CDR3 length was moderately but significantly shorter in type 1 diabetes patients.

Sequenced material: naive CD4+ T cells from blood. Taken with the paper, the label for cell subset or site translates to: true naive CD4+ T cells. The receptor source for this set is a man aged 18 to 29 with type 1 diabetes.

This clone was detected only a few times. Other DNA sequences in this specimen translate into the identical CDR3. The chain combines TRBV30 with TRBJ1-1, with no clear D. Germline loops: CDR1 GTSNPN, CDR2 SVGIG (reference sequence). V lost 1 base and J 1 base, leaving 4 bases between the germline ends. The CDR3 has 12 residues. CDR3 in amino acids: CAWSGTNTEAFF. The CDR3 DNA reads as TGTGCCTGGAGTGGGACGAACACTGAAGCTTTCTTT.

V and J are TRBV28 and TRBJ2-5, with a weak D call TRBD2 (6 bases). The CDR3 is 14 amino acids. CDR1 MDHEN and CDR2 SYDVKM come from the germline V gene. Trimming shortened V by 6 bases and J by 2 bases, and 13 bases separated the two germline ends. The CDR3: CASSPLGGQETQYF. In nucleotides, the CDR3 is TGTGCCAGCAGCCCCCTGGGGGGACAAGAGACCCAGTACTTC.

The CDR3 DNA follows: TGTGCCAGCAGTTACTCTTCCGGGGAGCTAATGGATACGCAGTATTTT. The encoded protein is CASSYSSGELMDTQYF. This chain joins TRBV6-5 and TRBJ2-3; D is possibly TRBD2 (5 bases). The CDR3 loop spans 16 amino acids. Germline V gene data show CDR1 as MNHEY and CDR2 as SVGAGI. V was cut by 0 bases and J by 6 bases, with 16 bases left in between.

V usage is TRBV4-1 and J usage is TRBJ2-1; the match to TRBD2 covers 11 bases. The CDR3 contains 18 residues. In germline, CDR1 is MGHRA, CDR2 YSYEKL. After removal of 3 bases from V and 7 bases from J, the junction contained 14 bases not matched to a gene. In DNA form, the CDR3 reads TGCGCCAGCAGCCAGGTGGGGACTAGCGGATCATATAGGAATGAGCAGTTCTTC. It translates to CASSQVGTSGSYRNEQFF.

This chain uses TRBV2 with TRBJ2-1, with D tentatively TRBD1 (5 bases). Germline values: CDR1 SNHLY, CDR2 FYNNEI. The CDR3 contains 16 residues. The V end lost 2 bases, the J end lost 0 bases, and 11 bases lay between the germline ends. CDR3 sequence reads: CASSEQGPSSYNEQFF. The CDR3 DNA follows: TGTGCCAGCAGTGAACAGGGCCCGAGCTCCTACAATGAGCAGTTCTTC.

The chain joins TRBV4-2 to TRBJ2-3, with 9 bases identical to TRBD2. Germline V gene sequence: CDR1 LGHNA, CDR2 YNFKEQ. Trimming cost V 0 bases and J 2 bases; bases outside gene matches: 6. The CDR3 is 17 amino acids. The chain's CDR3 is CASSQDASGTITDTQYF. For the CDR3, the DNA is TGTGCCAGCAGCCAAGACGCTAGCGGGACCATCACAGATACGCAGTATTTT.

In this sample, this clone turned up a few times. The chain recombines TRBV28 with TRBJ1-5; D is uncertain. This CDR3 has 19 residues. V lost 1 base and J lost 3, with 22 bases in between. Germline assignment: CDR1 MDHEN and CDR2 SYDVKM. This CDR3 is CASSLSRNVFDGINQPQHF. Here the CDR3 DNA reads TGTGCCAGCAGTTTATCAAGGAACGTTTTCGACGGAATCAATCAGCCCCAGCATTTT.

This clone has a handful of counts. The V and J genes are TRBV28 and TRBJ2-7; the match to TRBD2 covers 10 bases. Germline CDR1 reads MDHEN; CDR2 reads SYDVKM. This CDR3 has 11 amino acids. The CDR3 sequence: CGASGSSEQYF. The CDR3, as DNA: TGTGGGGCTAGCGGGAGTTCCGAGCAGTACTTC.

The rearrangement joins TRBV18 to TRBJ2-5; possible D gene TRBD2, 5 bases. The CDR3 is 14 amino acids. V was pared by 2 bases and J by 0 bases, with 7 bases between. Germline V gene sequence: CDR1 KGHSH, CDR2 LQKENI. CDR3 nucleotides: TGTGCCAGCTCACCAGGACTCAACCAAGAGACCCAGTACTTC. Translation gives CASSPGLNQETQYF.

This clone was detected a few times. This CDR3 is also generated by other DNA sequences in the sample. The chain carries TRBV7-2 and TRBJ2-7; D possibly corresponds to TRBD2 (6 bases). The CDR3 is 13 amino acids. Trimming took off 5 bases at V and 1 base at J, with 9 bases between the two ends. Germline V lookup: CDR1 SGHTA, CDR2 FQGNSA. In DNA form, the CDR3 reads TGTGCCAGCAGCCCGGGAGTTTCCTACGAGCAGTACTTC. Protein: CASSPGVSYEQYF.

DNA for the CDR3: TGCGCCAGCAGCTTGTCCGGGCATCAAGGAGATACGCAGTATTTT. This sequence encodes CASSLSGHQGDTQYF. The chain carries TRBV5-1 and TRBJ2-3; the D is unclear. This CDR3 region has 15 residues. Trimming pared 1 base from V and 5 bases from J, leaving 14 bases between. Germline V gene lookup returns CDR1 SGHRS and CDR2 YFSETQ.

The rearrangement uses TRBV29-1 and TRBJ1-1; 7 bases are shared with TRBD1. The CDR3 runs 13 residues. Trimming at V came to 4 bases and at J to 6 bases, leaving 8 bases not matched to a gene. Germline values: CDR1 SQVTM, CDR2 ANQGSEA. CDR3 amino acids: CSVGATGAPEAFF. The DNA of the CDR3 is TGCAGCGTTGGGGCAACAGGGGCCCCTGAAGCTTTCTTT.

The chain links TRBV5-4 to TRBJ2-1; D possibly corresponds to TRBD1 (6 bases). CDR1 is SGHNT and CDR2 is YYREEE in the germline V gene (reference sequence). The V and J ends lost 5 bases and 4 bases respectively, with 13 bases between them. The CDR3 has 14 residues. The CDR3 protein is CASRTMDSYNEQFF. The CDR3 DNA follows: TGTGCCAGCAGGACAATGGACAGTTACAATGAGCAGTTCTTC.

The V and J genes are TRBV11-2 and TRBJ2-5, with D possibly being TRBD1 or TRBD2 (6 bases each). CDR1 and CDR2 from the germline V gene are SGHAT and FQNNGV. The ends were cut back, 2 bases at V and 7 bases at J, with 11 bases in the middle. The CDR3 has 13 residues. CDR3 region: CASSLPGARTQYF. The CDR3 nucleotides are TGTGCCAGCAGCTTACCGGGGGCGCGGACCCAGTACTTC.

The chain carries TRBV7-9 and TRBJ2-3, with 7 positions matching TRBD1. This CDR3 comprises 17 residues. Germline V lookup: CDR1 SEHNR, CDR2 FQNEAQ (reference sequence). V dropped 7 bases and J dropped 4; count of bases not matched to a gene: 17. In nucleotides, the CDR3 is TGTGCCAGCATCACTGGAGCAGCCGGGACAGTACCAGATACGCAGTATTTT. The encoded protein is CASITGAAGTVPDTQYF. Together with reference TRBV7-9 and TRBJ2-3, the CDR3 gives the full variable domain: DTGVSQNPRHKITKRGQNVTFRCDPISEHNRLYWYRQTLGQGPEFLTYFQNEAQLEKSRLLSDRFSAERPKGSFSTLEIQRTEQGDSAMYLCASITGAAGTVPDTQYFGPGTRLTVL.

This clone occurred a few times. Other DNA sequences in the sample encode the same CDR3. The chain has TRBV15 and TRBJ1-1; D not resolved. CDR1 is LNHNV and CDR2 is YYDKDF in the germline V gene (reference sequence). V lost 0 bases and J lost 10, with 6 bases in between. This CDR3 contains 11 residues. The CDR3 loop reads CATSREGRAFF. CDR3 nucleotides: TGTGCCACCAGCAGAGAAGGGAGAGCTTTCTTT.

Turning to this clone: This specimen includes other DNA sequences encoding the same CDR3. In nucleotides, the CDR3 is TGTGCCTGGAGTTTGAGGGTTGGGGAAAAACTGTTTTTT. Its protein is CAWSLRVGEKLFF. This chain joins TRBV30 and TRBJ1-4; D gene unclear. Germline-derived CDR1 and CDR2 are GTSNPN and SVGIG (reference sequence). The V and J ends lost 2 bases and 8 bases respectively, with 12 bases between them. The CDR3 has 13 amino acids. Filled out from reference TRBV30 and TRBJ1-4, the complete variable domain reads SQTIHQWPATLVQPVGSPLSLECTVEGTSNPNLYWYRQAAGRGLQLLFYSVGIGQISSEVPQNLSASRPQDRQFILSSKKLLLSDSGFYLCAWSLRVGEKLFFGSGTQLSVL.

V and J are TRBV19 and TRBJ2-1; TRBD2 aligns across 14 bases. The CDR3 spans 20 residues. Germline CDR1 reads LNHDA; CDR2 reads SQIVND (reference sequence). V trimming: 9 bases; J trimming: 2 bases; junction bases outside the gene matches: 18. The CDR3 loop reads CASDDWRGTSGSHPYNEQFF. The CDR3 DNA reads TGTGCCAGCGACGACTGGAGGGGGACTAGCGGGAGTCATCCCTACAATGAGCAGTTCTTC.

This clone was counted between two and nine times. The chain joins TRBV5-4 to TRBJ2-5, with 8 bases identical to TRBD1. V lost 6 bases to trimming and J lost 1 base; unmatched junction nucleotides: 11. In germline, CDR1 is SGHNT, CDR2 YYREEE (reference sequence). The CDR3 runs to 16 residues. As DNA, the CDR3 is TGTGCCAGCACCCGCGCCAGGGGGCGATCCCAAGAGACCCAGTACTTC. Translated: CASTRARGRSQETQYF.

The chain combines TRBV30 with TRBJ2-1; 8 nucleotides line up with TRBD2. Trimming cost V 2 bases and J 4 bases; bases outside gene matches: 7. In germline, CDR1 is GTSNPN, CDR2 SVGIG (reference sequence). The CDR3 totals 15 residues. The CDR3 region is CAWSKGLAGYNEQFF. CDR3 nucleotide sequence: TGTGCCTGGAGTAAGGGGCTAGCGGGTTACAATGAGCAGTTCTTC.

A few counts support this clone. The chain links TRBV7-2 to TRBJ2-7; the match to TRBD1 covers 8 bases. The germline V gene has CDR1 SGHTA and CDR2 FQGNSA. This CDR3 spans 14 amino acids. With 2 bases clipped from V and 4 bases from J, the junction kept 4 bases outside the gene matches. The CDR3 DNA sequence: TGTGCCAGCAGCTTACCAGGGGGCCAATACGAGCAGTACTTC. It yields the protein CASSLPGGQYEQYF.

This clone was detected a few times. The rearrangement joins TRBV4-2 to TRBJ2-2; tentatively, D is TRBD2 (6 bases). Trimming shortened V by 4 bases and J by 0 bases, and 9 bases separated the two germline ends. The CDR3 has 15 amino acids. The V gene's germline CDR1 is LGHNA and CDR2 YNFKEQ. The CDR3 sequence is CASSLSGPNTGELFF. CDR3 DNA: TGTGCCAGCAGCCTCAGCGGGCCGAACACCGGGGAGCTGTTTTTT.

The V call is TRBV5-4, the J call TRBJ2-6; 7 bases are a match to TRBD1. Germline CDR1 is SGHNT and CDR2 is YYREEE (reference sequence). The CDR3 loop spans 15 amino acids. The V and J ends lost 3 bases and 2 bases, in that order; junction bases with no gene match: 2. This CDR3 reads CASSSDRAGANVLTF. The CDR3 coding sequence is TGTGCCAGCAGCTCAGACAGGGCTGGGGCCAACGTCCTGACTTTC. Filled out from reference TRBV5-4 and TRBJ2-6, the complete variable domain reads ETGVTQSPTHLIKTRGQQVTLRCSSQSGHNTVSWYQQALGQGPQFIFQYYREEENGRGNFPPRFSGLQFPNYSSELNVNALELDDSALYLCASSSDRAGANVLTFGAGSRLTVL.

The J gene is TRBJ2-1, the V gene TRBV6-1; perhaps TRBD1 as D (5 bases). CDR1 and CDR2 from the germline V gene are MNHNS and SASEGT. This CDR3 spans 11 amino acids. V lost 4 bases and J lost 10, with 8 bases in between. The CDR3 region is CASSANREQFF. In DNA, the CDR3 is TGTGCCAGCAGTGCCAACAGGGAGCAGTTCTTC.

This clone was seen more than once but under ten times. The chain combines TRBV2 with TRBJ2-5, with D hard to call. CDR3 length equals 11 residues. The V gene lost 6 bases and the J gene lost 7 bases, with 9 bases spanning the gap. The germline V gene encodes CDR1 SNHLY and CDR2 FYNNEI. The CDR3 DNA sequence: TGTGCCAGCAGGCCTTGGGGGACCCAGTACTTC. This codes for CASRPWGTQYF.

This clone was seen a few times. The V and J genes are TRBV29-1 and TRBJ1-2; TRBD1 agrees at 12 bases. The CDR3 totals 16 residues. Trimming removed 6 bases from V and 0 bases from J; junction bases left unmatched: 8. Germline V CDR1 and CDR2: SQVTM, ANQGSEA. The CDR3 here is CSVTRDRGPANYGYTF. In DNA form, the CDR3 reads TGCAGCGTAACCCGGGACAGGGGGCCAGCTAACTATGGCTACACCTTC.

This clone has a handful of counts. The V call is TRBV7-9, the J call TRBJ2-5, with no clear D. Germline values: CDR1 SEHNR, CDR2 FQNEAQ (reference sequence). Trimming left V 5 bases short and J 2 bases short, with 15 bases between. CDR3 length: 15 residues. The CDR3 region is CASSHPSGRQETQYF. The CDR3 bases are TGTGCCAGCAGCCATCCATCCGGCAGGCAAGAGACCCAGTACTTC.